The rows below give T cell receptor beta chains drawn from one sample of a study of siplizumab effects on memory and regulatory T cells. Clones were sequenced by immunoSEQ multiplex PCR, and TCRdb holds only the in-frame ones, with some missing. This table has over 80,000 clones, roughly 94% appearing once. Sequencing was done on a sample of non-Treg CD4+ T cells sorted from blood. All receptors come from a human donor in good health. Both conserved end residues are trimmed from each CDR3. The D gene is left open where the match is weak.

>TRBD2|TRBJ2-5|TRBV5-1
ASSPGRLARETQY
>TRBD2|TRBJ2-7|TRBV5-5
ASSTIAGDRSYEQY
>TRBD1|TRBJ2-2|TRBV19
ASTYRATGADTGELF
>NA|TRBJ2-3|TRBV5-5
ASSSSGTSPDTQY
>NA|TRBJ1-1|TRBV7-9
ASSLAGKNTEAF
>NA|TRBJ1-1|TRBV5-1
ASSSGLLNTEAF
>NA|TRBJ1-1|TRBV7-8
ASSLKGGSEAF
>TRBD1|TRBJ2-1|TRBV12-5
ASGGPRQGNEQF
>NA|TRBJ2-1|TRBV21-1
ASSKESLAPSNEQF
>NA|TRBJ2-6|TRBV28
ASYGRSGANVLT
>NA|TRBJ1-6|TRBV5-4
ASSLDGDRNSPLH
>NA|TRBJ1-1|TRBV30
AWTNIQGAEAF
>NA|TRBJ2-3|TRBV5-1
ASSYDPTDTQY
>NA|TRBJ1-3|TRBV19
ASSPLISGNTIY
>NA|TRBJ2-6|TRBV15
ATSRDLNSGANVLT
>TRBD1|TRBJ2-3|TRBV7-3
ASSPSGGVATDTQY
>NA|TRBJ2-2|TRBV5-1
ASSRGDTGELF
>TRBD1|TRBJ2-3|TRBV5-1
ASSDGDRITDTQY
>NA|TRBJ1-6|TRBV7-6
ASSPALQISPLH
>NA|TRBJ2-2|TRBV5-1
ASSLVVSGELF
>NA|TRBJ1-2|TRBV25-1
ASSEYVPDYGYT
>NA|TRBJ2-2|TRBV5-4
ASSRQGYSGELF
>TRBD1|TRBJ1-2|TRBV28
ASSPGGAGQTNYGYT
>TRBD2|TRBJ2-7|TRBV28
ASTFSGTTYEQY
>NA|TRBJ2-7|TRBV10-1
ASPRHYTAVYEQY
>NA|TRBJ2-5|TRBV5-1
ASSLASRETQY
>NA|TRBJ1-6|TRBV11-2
ATRSFLRNTLH
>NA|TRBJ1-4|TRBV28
ASSLQSQQSEKLF
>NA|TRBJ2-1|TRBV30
AWSSPGPGKF
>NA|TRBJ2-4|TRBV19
ASSISAARNIQY
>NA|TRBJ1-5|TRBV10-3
AISESWQPQH
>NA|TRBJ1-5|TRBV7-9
ASSLNGHQPQH
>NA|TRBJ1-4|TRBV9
ASSASGLGEKLF
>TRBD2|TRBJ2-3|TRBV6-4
ASSDVGLAGAMTLGY
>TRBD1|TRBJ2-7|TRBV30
ARGRGRNEQY
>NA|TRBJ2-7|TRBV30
AWSPGLSYEQY
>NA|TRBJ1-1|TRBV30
AWSRRGSSKTEAF
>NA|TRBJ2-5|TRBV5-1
ASSLVAAQETQY
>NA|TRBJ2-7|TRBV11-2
ASSFRKGEQY
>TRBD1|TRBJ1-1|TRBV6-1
ATRGQGHEAF
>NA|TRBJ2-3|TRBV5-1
ASRVTGTVTPDTQY